These 28 T cell receptor beta chains were sequenced from one sample in a study of monozygotic twins with inflammatory bowel disease. Reanalyzing the 5' RACE reads, TCRdb keeps one entry per CDR3 protein, without DNA. The sample includes approximately 400,000 distinct CDR3 sequences. Sequencing was performed on blood. Every receptor here comes from a human donor with ulcerative colitis or Crohn's disease, or a healthy co-twin of an affected twin (not recorded which).

This sequence joins TRBV20-1 and TRBJ1-4. The CDR3 has 15 amino acids. The germline CDR1 and CDR2 sequences are DFQATT and SNEGSKA (reference sequence). CDR3 loop: CSARVPVATNEKLFF.

The chain's CDR3 is CASSGQANQPQHF. This chain uses TRBV18 with TRBJ1-5; TCRdb reports TRBD1, a call that lacks DNA to check it against. This CDR3 has 13 residues. Germline CDR1 and CDR2: KGHSH and LQKENI.

The gene calls are TRBV7-7 and TRBJ2-1; absent DNA, TCRdb's TRBD1 call cannot be checked. Per germline, CDR1 SSHAT and CDR2 FNYEAQ (reference sequence). This CDR3 is built from 14 residues. The CDR3 sequence: CASSPGTVGVPQFF.

The CDR3 loop reads CASSPLGGDTQYF. V usage is TRBV7-2 and J usage is TRBJ2-3; TCRdb's D call, TRBD1, is unchecked because there is no DNA. This CDR3 has 13 amino acids. Germline V gene lookup returns CDR1 SGHTA and CDR2 FQGNSA.

V is TRBV30 and J is TRBJ2-6; TCRdb gives TRBD2 as the D gene, but with no DNA this cannot be confirmed. This CDR3 is built from 16 residues. From germline, CDR1 is GTSNPN and CDR2 SVGIG (reference sequence). The CDR3 here is CAWMGLSGSGANVLTF. Drawing the rest from reference TRBV30 and TRBJ2-6, the complete variable domain is SQTIHQWPATLVQPVGSPLSLECTVEGTSNPNLYWYRQAAGRGLQLLFYSVGIGQISSEVPQNLSASRPQDRQFILSSKKLLLSDSGFYLCAWMGLSGSGANVLTFGAGSRLTVL.

The chain has TRBV20-1 and TRBJ2-1. This CDR3 spans 14 amino acids. Germline CDR1 is DFQATT and CDR2 is SNEGSKA (reference sequence). The CDR3 spells CSARSGSAYNEQFF.

V gene TRBV7-9 combines with J gene TRBJ2-5; the TRBD2 assignment by TCRdb is unverifiable without DNA. Per the germline V gene, CDR1 is SEHNR and CDR2 is FQNEAQ (reference sequence). This CDR3 is 16 amino acids long. The CDR3 sequence: CASSSAQRVFVETQYF.

The gene calls are TRBV3-1 and TRBJ1-1. Germline V lookup: CDR1 LGHDT, CDR2 YNNKEL (reference sequence). The CDR3 is 12 residues long. CDR3 residues: CASSQAEGSPFF.

The chain combines TRBV6-5 with TRBJ1-1. CDR3 length: 11 amino acids. The germline V gene has CDR1 MNHEY and CDR2 SVGAGI. CDR3 sequence: CASSYREVAFF.

V gene TRBV20-1 combines with J gene TRBJ2-3. Germline V gives CDR1 DFQATT, CDR2 SNEGSKA (reference sequence). CDR3 length: 13 residues. The CDR3 spells CRASGVTPDTQYF.

The genes are TRBV30 and TRBJ1-1; TCRdb gives TRBD1 as the D gene, but with no DNA this cannot be confirmed. This CDR3 region has 13 residues. Germline V CDR1 and CDR2: GTSNPN, SVGIG (reference sequence). The CDR3 is CAWSGDGNTEAFF.

The chain couples TRBV20-1 to TRBJ2-7. This CDR3 has 12 amino acids. The germline gives CDR1 DFQATT, CDR2 SNEGSKA (reference sequence). CDR3 sequence reads: CSARDNSYEQYF.

The chain has TRBV7-2 and TRBJ2-7; as DNA is missing, the TRBD1 call by TCRdb cannot be tested. CDR1 SGHTA and CDR2 FQGNSA come from the germline V gene. CDR3 length equals 16 residues. The CDR3 region is CASSSRGGQGIHEQYF.

V is TRBV24-1 and J is TRBJ2-1; the D call of TRBD2 rests on TCRdb alone, since no DNA is present to check it. The CDR3 totals 18 residues. In germline, CDR1 is KGHDR, CDR2 SFDVKD. CDR3: CATSDLRTSGRDYNEQFF.

V is TRBV5-1 and J is TRBJ1-4. Germline loops: CDR1 SGHRS, CDR2 YFSETQ. This CDR3 has 13 amino acids. The CDR3 spells CASSFNWDEKLFF.

This rearrangement joins TRBV5-1 to TRBJ2-3; TCRdb indicates TRBD1, and absent DNA this call remains unverified. This CDR3 region has 15 residues. CDR1 and CDR2 (germline): SGHRS, YFSETQ. The CDR3: CASSLETGGMNTQYF.

V usage is TRBV5-4 and J usage is TRBJ1-2. CDR1 and CDR2 (germline): SGHNT, YYREEE (reference sequence). This CDR3 comprises 13 residues. CDR3 sequence reads: CASSLAAGIGYTF.

This chain uses TRBV5-1 with TRBJ1-4. Germline lookup yields CDR1 SGHRS and CDR2 YFSETQ. There are 13 residues in the CDR3. CDR3 protein: CASSLGQAEKLFF.

V usage is TRBV11-2 and J usage is TRBJ1-5; as DNA is missing, the TRBD1 call by TCRdb cannot be tested. Germline values: CDR1 SGHAT, CDR2 FQNNGV. The CDR3 is made up of 13 amino acids. This CDR3 is CASSLGQGYPQHF.

The V and J genes are TRBV15 and TRBJ1-1. This CDR3 comprises 13 residues. Germline lookup yields CDR1 LNHNV and CDR2 YYDKDF (reference sequence). The CDR3 loop is CATSREGDTEAFF.

V usage is TRBV7-2 and J usage is TRBJ2-7; TCRdb's D gene call, TRBD1, goes unchecked for lack of DNA. This CDR3 has 14 amino acids. Germline assignment: CDR1 SGHTA and CDR2 FQGNSA. The chain's CDR3 is CASSRDRGWYEQYF.

V and J are TRBV10-3 and TRBJ2-7; lacking DNA, the TRBD1 call made by TCRdb goes unchecked. CDR1 and CDR2 from the germline V gene are ENHRY and SYGVKD. The CDR3 is made up of 15 amino acids. CDR3 sequence: CARKRDPPRAREQYF.

V is TRBV6-5 and J is TRBJ2-1. The CDR3 is 13 amino acids. Germline-derived CDR1 and CDR2 are MNHEY and SVGAGI. The chain's CDR3 is CASRHTRYNEQFF.

The chain is built from TRBV19 and TRBJ2-2; the TRBD2 assignment by TCRdb is unverifiable without DNA. Germline CDR1 reads LNHDA; CDR2 reads SQIVND (reference sequence). CDR3 length: 15 residues. The CDR3 loop reads CASKAGGSNTGELFF.

This chain connects TRBV27 to TRBJ2-2. Germline lookup yields CDR1 MNHEY and CDR2 SMNVEV (reference sequence). The CDR3 runs 13 residues. Here the CDR3 reads CASSSLNTGELFF.

The chain employs TRBV6-2 or TRBV6-3 and TRBJ1-5; as DNA is missing, the TRBD1 call by TCRdb cannot be tested. Germline loops: CDR1 MNHEY, CDR2 SVGEGT. The CDR3 has 15 residues. CDR3 region: CATTAGTGFWQPQHF.

The chain carries TRBV12-3 or TRBV12-4 and TRBJ1-5; TCRdb picks TRBD1, but there is no DNA to check that call. The CDR3 is made up of 13 amino acids. The CDR3 protein is CASSLTGLQPQHF.

The chain recombines TRBV9 with TRBJ2-1; TCRdb proposes TRBD1, but this gene call is untestable without DNA. The CDR3 is 15 amino acids. CDR1 is SGDLS and CDR2 is YYNGEE in the germline V gene. CDR3 loop: CASSVEDRDYNEQFF.